Following are 31 T cell receptor beta chains from one sample sequenced in a study of blood T cell repertoires in COVID-19. Some clones are missing from TCRdb's copy, which holds only in-frame ones; the method was immunoSEQ multiplex PCR. The sample includes about 81,000 clones, over 75% of them seen just once. Sample: peripheral blood. These receptor sequences come from a man aged 65-85 years with active or convalescent COVID-19.

In this sample, this clone turned up once. The chain joins TRBV5-4 to TRBJ2-1; the match to TRBD2 covers 9 bases. Germline V lookup: CDR1 SGHNT, CDR2 YYREEE (reference sequence). J lost 7 bases, V lost 0 bases, and 5 bases had no gene match. The CDR3 is 15 amino acids. The CDR3, as DNA: TGTGCCAGCAGCTTGGAGACTAGCGGCACTAATGAGCAGTTCTTC. Translated: CASSLETSGTNEQFF.

The chain carries TRBV30 and TRBJ1-5; 9 positions match TRBD1. With 5 bases clipped from V and 6 bases from J, the junction kept 11 bases outside the gene matches. CDR1 is GTSNPN, CDR2 SVGIG, per germline (reference sequence). This CDR3 has 15 residues. The CDR3 here is CAWQPPGQGFQPQHF. In DNA form, the CDR3 reads TGTGCCTGGCAGCCTCCGGGACAGGGTTTTCAGCCCCAGCATTTT. The variable domain in full, with the rest retrieved from reference TRBV30 and TRBJ1-5, is SQTIHQWPATLVQPVGSPLSLECTVEGTSNPNLYWYRQAAGRGLQLLFYSVGIGQISSEVPQNLSASRPQDRQFILSSKKLLLSDSGFYLCAWQPPGQGFQPQHFGDGTRLSIL.

The CDR3 region has the DNA TGTGCCACCAGTGATTCCAGAGAAGAGGCGGGCCGGACCGGGGAGCTGTTTTTT. Protein sequence: CATSDSREEAGRTGELFF. This chain links TRBV24-1 with TRBJ2-2, with D tentatively TRBD2 (5 bases). CDR1 and CDR2 from the germline V gene are KGHDR and SFDVKD. This CDR3 is built from 18 residues. V was clipped by 2 bases and J by 5 bases, with 20 bases between them.

The chain is built from TRBV10-3 and TRBJ1-2; TRBD1 might be the D (5 bases). The CDR3 is 15 amino acids. V shed 1 base and J shed 0 bases, with 9 bases lying between them. The V gene's germline CDR1 is ENHRY and CDR2 SYGVKD. Here the CDR3 reads CAISEWGGSNYGYTF. Here the CDR3 DNA reads TGTGCCATCAGTGAGTGGGGGGGATCTAACTATGGCTACACCTTC.

This chain joins TRBV5-1 and TRBJ1-1; the D is unclear. V gave up 9 bases and J gave up 1 base, with 16 bases separating them. CDR1 is SGHRS, CDR2 YFSETQ, per germline. This CDR3 has 14 residues. The chain's CDR3 is CANPRWEPNTEAFF. As DNA, the CDR3 is TGCGCCAACCCGAGATGGGAGCCGAACACTGAAGCTTTCTTT.

This sequence joins TRBV7-7 and TRBJ2-5; 8 nucleotides agree with TRBD1. This CDR3 is 17 amino acids long. Per germline, CDR1 SSHAT and CDR2 FNYEAQ (reference sequence). V lost 1 base and J lost 5; bases outside the gene matches: 12. CDR3 bases: TGTGCCAGCAGCTTAGGCGGGACAGGCCCGGTGAAGGAGACCCAGTACTTC. Translated: CASSLGGTGPVKETQYF.

The rearrangement uses TRBV7-9 and TRBJ2-6; 8 nucleotides match TRBD1. CDR3 length: 16 residues. CDR1 is SEHNR and CDR2 is FQNEAQ in the germline V gene (reference sequence). With 5 bases clipped from V and 1 base from J, the junction kept 4 bases outside the gene matches. The CDR3 DNA follows: TGTGCCAGCAGCCCGACAGGGGTTTCTGGGGCCAACGTCCTGACTTTC. This codes for CASSPTGVSGANVLTF.

The rearrangement uses TRBV19 and TRBJ2-7; 12 bases are shared with TRBD2. The CDR3 extends over 15 amino acids. Germline V CDR1 and CDR2: LNHDA, SQIVND (reference sequence). V shed 6 bases, J shed 4 bases, and the junction held 7 bases outside the gene matches. CDR3 sequence: CASRETSGGSYEQYF. CDR3 bases: TGTGCCAGTAGGGAGACTAGCGGGGGTTCTTACGAGCAGTACTTC.

The rearrangement links TRBV7-6 to TRBJ1-2, with 9 positions matching TRBD1. CDR3 size: 18 residues. Trimming at V came to 5 bases and at J to 1 base, leaving 14 bases not matched to a gene. Germline V gives CDR1 SGHVS, CDR2 FNYEAQ. The CDR3 nucleotides are TGTGCCAGCAGCACCGGGAGGGACAGGGTCCTGAGTAACTATGGCTACACCTTC. Protein: CASSTGRDRVLSNYGYTF.

V gene TRBV29-1 combines with J gene TRBJ1-1, with 9 bases matching TRBD1. The CDR3 runs to 14 residues. V gave up 4 bases and J gave up 4 bases; unmatched junction bases: 7. Looked up from germline, CDR1 is SQVTM and CDR2 is ANQGSEA. CDR3: CSVGRDRVSTEAFF. In DNA, the CDR3 is TGCAGCGTTGGGCGGGACAGGGTTAGCACTGAAGCTTTCTTT.

This clone appeared once. The chain uses TRBV5-6 and TRBJ2-3, with 8 bases lining up with TRBD2. Trimming removed 0 bases from V and 7 bases from J; junction bases left unmatched: 7. CDR3 size: 15 residues. Germline-derived CDR1 and CDR2 are SGHDT and YYEEEE. Here the CDR3 reads CASSLGGGKGNTQYF. DNA for the CDR3: TGTGCCAGCAGCTTGGGCGGGGGGAAGGGTAATACGCAGTATTTT.

This sequence joins TRBV19 and TRBJ2-7; 8 bases align to TRBD1. The CDR3 spans 14 residues. Germline V gene lookup returns CDR1 LNHDA and CDR2 SQIVND (reference sequence). The ends lost 5 bases at V and 6 bases at J; junction bases unmatched: 9. As DNA, the CDR3 is TGTGCCAGTAGTCCCTGGACAGGGAAATCCGAGCAGTACTTC. Amino acid sequence: CASSPWTGKSEQYF.

The sample holds one count of this clone. The gene calls are TRBV5-1 and TRBJ2-7; TRBD2 aligns across 9 bases. This CDR3 comprises 18 residues. Trimming took 3 bases from V and 2 from J; bases not matched to a gene: 15. Germline-derived CDR1 and CDR2 are SGHRS and YFSETQ. This chain's CDR3 is CASSSWEKAGGLPYEQYF. The CDR3 DNA reads as TGCGCCAGCAGCTCTTGGGAAAAAGCGGGGGGACTCCCCTACGAGCAGTACTTC.

V usage is TRBV5-1 and J usage is TRBJ1-2, with 11 positions matching TRBD1. This CDR3 contains 15 residues. The V segment lost 2 bases and the J segment 4 bases; nucleotides outside the gene matches: 4. Germline V gives CDR1 SGHRS, CDR2 YFSETQ. The CDR3 sequence: CASSLYGQGAYGYTF. In DNA form, the CDR3 reads TGCGCCAGCAGCTTATATGGACAGGGGGCCTATGGCTACACCTTC.

CDR3 DNA: TGTGCCAGCAGCCCCCAGACAGGGTTAATGGAGACCCAGTACTTC. This sequence encodes CASSPQTGLMETQYF. V gene TRBV7-2 combines with J gene TRBJ2-5; 7 bases agree with TRBD1. Germline V gene lookup returns CDR1 SGHTA and CDR2 FQGNSA. The CDR3 has 15 amino acids. The V gene end was trimmed by 5 bases and the J gene end by 5 bases; junction bases not matched to a gene: 11.

The chain is built from TRBV19 and TRBJ1-4; 11 nucleotides match TRBD1. V lost 7 bases, J lost 3 bases, and 16 bases stayed unmatched. This CDR3 has 19 amino acids. Germline V gene lookup returns CDR1 LNHDA and CDR2 SQIVND (reference sequence). CDR3 nucleotides: TGTGCCAGTAACGAAGACGGGACAGGGGGTTTTTCGTCTAATGAAAAACTGTTTTTT. This sequence encodes CASNEDGTGGFSSNEKLFF.

This rearrangement joins TRBV10-3 to TRBJ1-4; D is ambiguous. The CDR3 has 13 amino acids. CDR1 and CDR2 (germline): ENHRY, SYGVKD. V lost 6 bases and J 0 bases, leaving 5 bases between the germline ends. The CDR3 DNA sequence: TGTGCCATCAGCAGAACAACTAATGAAAAACTGTTTTTT. This sequence encodes CAISRTTNEKLFF.

The V and J genes are TRBV7-2 and TRBJ2-7; a possible D gene is TRBD1 (7 bases). CDR1 SGHTA and CDR2 FQGNSA come from the germline V gene. This CDR3 has 16 residues. Trimming left V 1 base short and J 0 bases short, with 13 bases between. The CDR3 reads CASSLGQGGSSYEQYF. CDR3 nucleotides: TGTGCCAGCAGCTTAGGCCAGGGGGGCTCCTCCTACGAGCAGTACTTC.

The chain recombines TRBV2 with TRBJ1-6, with 9 bases matching TRBD1. The CDR3 contains 14 residues. The V gene end was trimmed by 6 bases and the J gene end by 8 bases; junction bases not matched to a gene: 5. CDR1 SNHLY and CDR2 FYNNEI come from the germline V gene. The CDR3 protein is CASSLTGGHSPLHF. CDR3 bases: TGTGCCAGCAGCCTGACAGGGGGACATTCACCCCTCCACTTT.

V is TRBV18 and J is TRBJ1-2, with 8 positions matching TRBD1. The CDR3 covers 15 residues. Germline lookup yields CDR1 KGHSH and CDR2 LQKENI. J gave up 4 bases and V 3 bases, and 7 bases lay outside the gene matches. CDR3 nucleotide sequence: TGTGCCAGCTCACCTTACGGACAGGGAACCTATGGCTACACCTTC. Translated: CASSPYGQGTYGYTF.

This clone has only one observation. The J gene is TRBJ2-7, the V gene TRBV30; 9 bases agree with TRBD1. Germline trimming cut 4 bases from V and 6 bases from J; bases unmatched to any gene: 4. This CDR3 is 12 amino acids long. Germline CDR1 and CDR2: GTSNPN and SVGIG (reference sequence). CDR3 region: CAWNRGLGEQYF. The CDR3 DNA is TGTGCCTGGAACAGGGGGCTGGGCGAGCAGTACTTC.

This clone has only one observation. CDR3 protein: CATSRDRVAGELFF. Written as DNA, the CDR3 is TGTGCCACCAGCAGAGACAGGGTCGCCGGGGAGCTGTTTTTT. The V gene is TRBV15, the J gene TRBJ2-2, with TRBD1 as a possible D gene (5 bases). There are 14 residues in the CDR3. Germline V gives CDR1 LNHNV, CDR2 YYDKDF (reference sequence). V lost 0 bases to trimming and J lost 6 bases, with 8 bases between them.

The chain combines TRBV7-2 with TRBJ1-2; tentative D call: TRBD1 (5 bases). Germline V gene lookup returns CDR1 SGHTA and CDR2 FQGNSA. V was trimmed by 5 bases and J by 6 bases, leaving 25 bases between them. This CDR3 contains 17 residues. CDR3 bases: TGTGCCAGCAGCCCATCCTATGGGCGGGGGAATCGGGATGGCTACACCTTC. Protein product: CASSPSYGRGNRDGYTF.

The gene calls are TRBV30 and TRBJ2-7, with D tentatively TRBD1 (6 bases). The V end lost 5 bases, the J end lost 5 bases, and 13 bases lay between the germline ends. CDR1 is GTSNPN, CDR2 SVGIG, per germline (reference sequence). The CDR3 consists of 12 residues. This CDR3 is CAWGGQFHEQYF. As DNA, the CDR3 is TGTGCCTGGGGCGGACAGTTTCACGAGCAGTACTTC.

The chain is built from TRBV3-1 (or the pseudogene TRBV3-2) and TRBJ2-3, with 11 bases matching TRBD2. Germline CDR1 and CDR2: LGHDT and YNNKEL (reference sequence). V dropped 4 bases and J dropped 5; count of bases not matched to a gene: 8. The CDR3 loop spans 16 amino acids. CDR3 loop: CASSPVETSGVDTQYF. Written as DNA, the CDR3 is TGTGCCAGCAGCCCCGTAGAGACTAGCGGGGTAGATACGCAGTATTTT.

The rearrangement links TRBV2 to TRBJ2-2, with 7 bases identical to TRBD1. The CDR3 covers 13 residues. Germline V gene sequence: CDR1 SNHLY, CDR2 FYNNEI. Germline trimming cut 8 bases from V and 7 bases from J; bases unmatched to any gene: 7. This chain's CDR3 is CASDRELGGELFF. The CDR3 coding sequence is TGTGCCAGCGACAGGGAACTGGGCGGGGAGCTGTTTTTT.

V gene TRBV27 combines with J gene TRBJ2-4; D is possibly TRBD1 (6 bases). The CDR3 extends over 15 amino acids. Germline V lookup: CDR1 MNHEY, CDR2 SMNVEV (reference sequence). The ends were cut back, 6 bases at V and 0 bases at J, with 12 bases in the middle. The CDR3, as DNA: TGTGCCAGCAGCCCCCGGACAGTAGCCAAAAACATTCAGTACTTC. It specifies CASSPRTVAKNIQYF.

This chain links TRBV5-1 with TRBJ1-2; D gene ambiguous. In germline, CDR1 is SGHRS, CDR2 YFSETQ. This CDR3 has 13 amino acids. Between the trimmed V and J ends, which lost 2 bases and 7 bases, there was a span of 12 bases. The CDR3 spells CASSFAGVGGYTF. The CDR3 nucleotides read TGCGCCAGCAGCTTCGCCGGGGTGGGTGGCTACACCTTC.

The chain recombines TRBV7-2 with TRBJ1-5, with 7 bases identical to TRBD1. V trimming: 3 bases; J trimming: 6 bases; junction bases outside the gene matches: 2. Germline V gene lookup returns CDR1 SGHTA and CDR2 FQGNSA. The CDR3 is 13 residues long. CDR3 DNA sequence: TGTGCCAGCAGCTTTCAGGGGGGTCAGCCCCAGCATTTT. It encodes CASSFQGGQPQHF. Supplemented by reference TRBV7-2 and TRBJ1-5, the full variable domain reads GAGVSQSPSNKVTEKGKDVELRCDPISGHTALYWYRQSLGQGLEFLIYFQGNSAPDKSGLPSDRFSAERTGGSVSTLTIQRTQQEDSAVYLCASSFQGGQPQHFGDGTRLSIL.

This sequence joins TRBV10-3 and TRBJ1-2; unclear D gene. This CDR3 comprises 12 residues. With 10 bases removed from V and 7 bases from J, the gap between germline ends came to 16 bases. Germline CDR1 ENHRY, CDR2 SYGVKD. CDR3 nucleotide sequence: TGTGCCACGAGGGAGGGAATGAGTGGCTACACCTTC. Translated: CATREGMSGYTF.

The J gene is TRBJ1-1, the V gene TRBV28; 8 bases are a match to TRBD1. The CDR3 has 15 amino acids. The germline gives CDR1 MDHEN, CDR2 SYDVKM. J gave up 1 base and V 4 bases, and 5 bases lay outside the gene matches. Here the CDR3 reads CASSWPGTGNTEAFF. The CDR3, as DNA: TGTGCCAGCAGTTGGCCCGGGACAGGGAACACTGAAGCTTTCTTT.